This T cell receptor (beta chain) was found in a study of cytomegalovirus exposure and HLA in healthy donors (dated 2017 in TCRdb). Concerning the study at large: An earlier analysis of 587 of the donors reported 276 Gb of sequence data and 95 million to 140 million unique TCR beta sequences obtained from roughly 170 million T cells. An early release covering 550 to 650 HLA-typed donors comprised about 300 gigabases of sequencing data and around 85 million unique TCR sequences. The genetic ancestry cluster associated with self-reported Caucasian donors included approximately 85% of the approximately 410 genotyped donors. The study aimed to test whether cataloging public T cell receptors could reveal signatures of past pathogen exposure. Using immunosequencing, the study profiled T cell repertoires from 640 or so subjects and related those repertoires to cytomegalovirus serostatus. Besides the first cohort of approximately 710 subjects, a separate validation cohort made up of roughly 120 different subjects was used. To predict cytomegalovirus infection status, the study brought together high-throughput TCR immunosequencing, statistical association of individual TCRs with disease status, and machine learning. In a later analysis, previously published TCR beta repertoires from 666 donors were re-analyzed and high-resolution HLA genotyping was added so that TCR occurrence patterns could be studied. The later analysis used no new phenotypic data to find candidate immune exposures, relying instead on TCR beta sequences and their occurrence across donors. To decide whether each TCR beta V gene segment behaved as functional or pseudogenic, an earlier analysis of some 540 of the donors relied on high-throughput TCR beta sequencing. Donor age, sex, ethnicity and CMV serostatus were compiled together with the repertoire data. In a later genetic analysis, genome-wide SNP genotypes for about 65% of the roughly 700 donors were used, and that subset was treated as a discovery cohort. Every repertoire in the discovery cohort had been generated on one and the same sequencing platform. HLA typing included class I and class II loci at four-digit resolution. The number of donors typed differed by locus, with roughly 629-640 for A, B, C, DRB1 and DQB1, roughly 550 for DQA1, over 600 for DPA1, and approximately 470 for DPB1. Because of strong linkage in the cohort, a few DR-DQ haplotypes were treated as single units for association and clustering. Across some 400 genotyped donors of the cohort, an average of about 220,000 unique TCR beta nucleotide sequences per donor were sequenced, and approximately 17% of those sequences were non-productive. The full study reports these points: In vitro tests confirmed that three of the cytomegalovirus-associated TCR beta chains recognize cytomegalovirus antigens. A cluster of highly shared sequence variants was judged likely to represent a technical artifact of the sequencing pipeline. A further reported finding was that TCR beta sequences accurately predicted the HLA-A and HLA-B alleles for most subjects in the first cohort. In a later analysis, around 17,000 TCR beta sequences were associated with specific HLA alleles at a false discovery rate of 0.05. In a later analysis, HLA-associated TCR beta chains were found to be more clonally expanded and to have lower generation probabilities than equally common non-associated chains. Because HLA typing was missing for some donors at each locus, association tests included only the typed subset. Across donors, most TCR sequences were observed very rarely, whereas some public TCRs were present in many individuals. CMV serostatus was the only immune exposure information available for the cohort. Linkage disequilibrium might explain the correlated functional status among segregating V segments, but an unknown experimental factor could not be excluded. When HLA alleles, especially DR and DQ, strongly co-occurred, TCR associations were difficult to assign to individual alleles. In an earlier analysis of some 500 of the donors, most TCR beta V segments were observed in productive rearrangements about 87% or about 30% of the time, broadly matching IMGT annotations. In a later genetic analysis, fewer N-insertions in productive TCRs were reported among donors in an Asian-associated ancestry cluster than the approximately 670-donor mean. The study gave a list of roughly 150 TCR beta chains associated with cytomegalovirus. Presence/absence analyses assumed roughly uniform sequencing depth across donors, an assumption that may not hold. Only TCR beta chains were sequenced in this cohort, and the absence of alpha or paired-chain data limited detectable features. A later genetic analysis associated a missense DCLRE1C variant with V-gene and J-gene trimming of TCR beta chains, and an independent cohort replicated the association. According to the authors, the approach could potentially be generalized to other disease states and immunological phenotypes. Because the 87-base-pair reads could not distinguish some IMGT-functional V segments, including TRBV6-2 and TRBV6-3, those segments were excluded. In a later analysis, TCR association rates were found to vary across HLA loci, with the most associated TCRs seen for DRB1 alleles and the fewest for HLA-C alleles. Some 16 rarely observed V segments, including chromosome 9 orphons, were excluded from the earlier analysis of some 590 of the donors because counts were too low. In both the original and validation cohorts, the classifier was reported to diagnose cytomegalovirus status with high specificity and sensitivity. Several of the top co-occurrence clusters appeared to be linked to parvovirus B19, influenza, CMV and Epstein-Barr virus, according to a later analysis. According to a later analysis, most CMV-associated TCR beta chains appeared to be HLA-restricted, and the HLA associations seemed to be driven largely by CMV exposure.

In total, roughly 670 healthy bone marrow donors made up the cohort. At the time of sampling, all cohort members were nominally healthy, though unrecorded immune exposures were likely present. The donor was CMV seronegative and belonged to the group of over 300 seronegative cohort members. Each donor provided a peripheral blood sample, and peripheral blood mononuclear cells were used for TCR beta sequencing. Genomic DNA extraction from the blood cell samples was performed with the Qiagen DNeasy Blood Extraction Kit. Remarks on this clone: Its antigen is unknown. No much larger clone exists at a distance of one base, and base qualities are not known.

V is cut by 8 bases and J by 1 base, and the space between the germline ends is 11 bases. From cysteine to phenylalanine, the CDR3 is 13 amino acids long. The kept DNA is CDR3 alone, 39 bases in frame from the first base. CDR1 and CDR2 (SNHLY, FYNNEI) derive from the germline V gene. Library preparation was by the immunoSEQ multiplex PCR assay. For the multiplex PCR, a mixture combining 60 forward primers for TCR Vbeta segments and 13 reverse primers for TCR Jbeta segments was used. Amplification of the CDR3 region of rearranged TCR beta genes was performed with a multiplex PCR assay on genomic DNA. The Illumina HiSeq System was used to sequence the amplified TCR beta libraries as 87-base-pair reads. For the original study's pipeline: In a later analysis, some 80 million unique TCR beta chains were counted across the roughly 610 repertoires, and around 10 million of these chains were shared by at least two donors. Raw reads were error-corrected and collapsed into unique sequences with a nearest-neighbor algorithm that merged closely related sequences to remove PCR and sequencing errors. To assign V, D and J gene segments, CDR3 sequences were aligned to IMGT reference sequences. For a sequence to be retained, a match of at least six nucleotides was required to both a V gene segment and a J gene segment. Rearrangements were called productive when the CDR3 lacked stop codons and stayed in frame with V and J; all others were non-productive. Following IMGT convention, CDR3 was defined as the stretch from the second conserved V-encoded cysteine up to the conserved J-encoded phenylalanine. Sequences without an unambiguous match to a single V gene segment were excluded from the earlier analysis of approximately 600 of the donors. In an earlier analysis of some 590 of the donors, V segments were called functional above 56.7% productive rearrangements and were called segregating when the between-donor standard deviation exceeded 5%. A statistical classification framework was built to diagnose cytomegalovirus status from the catalog of TCR beta chain sequences. V and J gene assignment, in a later analysis, came from comparing TCR nucleotide sequences with IMGT/GENE-DB human TR gene sequences. In a later analysis, CDR3 sequences and most-parsimonious VDJ recombination scenarios were assigned using the TCRdist pipeline. In a later analysis, each TCR beta chain was defined by its CDR3 amino acid sequence together with its V-gene family, and reads without a unique V-gene family were excluded. To address suspected cross-contamination and a sequencing artifact, a later analysis removed approximately 600 highly shared, low-generation-probability nucleotide sequences. In a later analysis, a clonal expansion index was calculated for each public chain from normalized within-repertoire ranks of inferred template counts. Generation probabilities in a later analysis came from a VDJ recombination model fitted to out-of-frame rearrangements, and those results were checked against IGoR. Hypergeometric tests were used in a later analysis to score TCR-TCR, TCR-HLA and TCR-CMV co-occurrence, with a repertoire-size bias correction applied to the TCR pairs. A later analysis estimated false discovery rates by permuting HLA or CMV assignments 20 times. In a later analysis, co-occurring TCRs were grouped using DBSCAN, with TCRdist sequence similarity added in when clustering inside HLA-allele-positive subsets. Co-occurrence clustering excluded repertoires with fewer than 30,000 or more than 120,000 public chains, plus five with anomalous nucleotide sharing. Here the immuneACCESS table is served through TCRdb, limited to in-frame sequences with V and J called. Missing clones are a known gap in these copies; in checked studies unresolved V genes cover under half, and the rest lacks a known reason. That table furnishes V, J and clone size, whereas the DNA furnished D and trimming. The sample profile shows 100,000 or so clones; 80% of them were found once. The biggest ten clones account for less than 9.5% of the sample.

Sequencing used PBMCs. The chain couples TRBV2 to TRBJ1-1, and perhaps TRBD1 as D gene, on 6 matching bases. This clonotype originated in a man aged 25 to 40 in good health and CMV-seronegative. CDR3 protein: CASLQGENTEAFF. The sequenced DNA: TGTGCCAGCCTACAGGGCGAGAACACTGAAGCTTTCTTT.